This is a list of T cell receptor beta chains from one sample in a study of cytomegalovirus exposure and HLA in healthy donors. Assay used: immunoSEQ multiplex PCR; TCRdb lists only in-frame clones, some missing. The table shows fewer than 150,000 clones, with around 89% occurring only once. Sequenced: PBMCs. These receptors were collected from a man younger than 35 in good health and CMV-seronegative. Each CDR3 is given with its conserved first and last residue. The D gene is left open where the match is weak. The size entry is marked missing in some rows and otherwise reads once, few, many or a size class.

J,V,D,size,CDR3,DNA
TRBJ2-1,TRBV5-6,NA,NA,CASSLPQGRNNEQFF,TGTGCCAGCAGCTTGCCCCAGGGTAGGAACAATGAGCAGTTCTTC
TRBJ2-2,TRBV28,TRBD1,NA,CASRAPDRVTGELFF,TGTGCCAGCAGAGCCCCGGACAGGGTTACCGGGGAGCTGTTTTTT
TRBJ1-1,TRBV6-5,NA,NA,CASSNYFEAFF,TGTGCCAGCAGTAACTACTTTGAAGCTTTCTTT
TRBJ1-1,TRBV21-1,NA,NA,CASNRRLNTEAFF,TGTGCCAGCAACAGACGCCTGAACACTGAAGCTTTCTTT
TRBJ2-7,TRBV11-2,TRBD1,NA,CASSRDLQGQPYEQYF,TGTGCCAGCAGCCGCGACCTACAGGGGCAGCCCTACGAGCAGTACTTC
TRBJ2-1,TRBV28,NA,NA,CASSPPEVNEQFF,TGTGCCAGCAGTCCCCCAGAGGTTAATGAGCAGTTCTTC
TRBJ2-1,TRBV20-1,NA,NA,CSASHYNEQFF,TGCAGTGCTAGCCATTACAATGAGCAGTTCTTC
TRBJ2-3,TRBV5-1,TRBD2,NA,CASSLALAGASTDTQYF,TGCGCCAGCAGCTTGGCACTAGCGGGGGCTAGCACAGATACGCAGTATTTT
TRBJ2-7,TRBV23-1,TRBD1,NA,CASSQQLWGQVAYEQYF,TGCGCCAGCAGTCAACAGCTTTGGGGACAGGTAGCCTACGAGCAGTACTTC
TRBJ2-7,TRBV28,TRBD2,once,CASSFLAGLLYF,TGTGCCAGCAGTTTCCTAGCGGGGCTTCTGTACTTC
TRBJ2-7,TRBV28,NA,NA,CASSSQGEGGGGHEQYF,TGTGCCAGCAGTTCCCAGGGAGAGGGAGGGGGTGGCCACGAGCAGTACTTC
TRBJ1-3,TRBV5-6,TRBD1,NA,CASSWTGYSGNTIYF,TGTGCCAGCAGCTGGACAGGGTACTCTGGAAACACCATATATTTT
TRBJ1-3,TRBV7-8,NA,once,CASSLSFQYSTIYF,TGTGCCAGCAGCTTGTCCTTCCAGTACAGCACCATATATTTT
TRBJ2-1,TRBV6-5,TRBD2,NA,CASSSTSGSYEQFF,TGTGCCAGCAGCTCGACTAGCGGGAGTTATGAGCAGTTCTTC
TRBJ2-7,TRBV5-1,NA,NA,CASSLDGTNAYEQYF,TGCGCCAGCAGCTTGGATGGGACAAACGCCTACGAGCAGTACTTC
TRBJ2-5,TRBV27,TRBD2,once,CASRPSGGSGRETQYF,TGTGCCAGCAGGCCTAGCGGGGGCAGTGGTCGGGAGACCCAGTACTTC
TRBJ2-7,TRBV11-3,TRBD2,NA,CASSLGSGSHYEQYF,TGTGCCAGCAGCTTAGGTAGCGGGAGTCACTACGAGCAGTACTTC
TRBJ1-5,TRBV4-1,NA,NA,CASSHRDTRLSNQPQHF,TGCGCCAGCAGCCACCGGGACACCAGACTTAGCAATCAGCCCCAGCATTTT
TRBJ1-1,TRBV30,NA,NA,CAQTGVGNTEAFF,TGTGCCCAGACAGGTGTGGGAAACACTGAAGCTTTCTTT
TRBJ2-7,TRBV18,TRBD1,NA,CASSQGQGVYEQYF,TGTGCCAGCTCACAGGGACAGGGTGTCTACGAGCAGTACTTC
TRBJ2-1,TRBV6-5,NA,NA,CASMSGGTYNEQFF,TGTGCCAGCATGAGCGGCGGAACATACAATGAGCAGTTCTTC
TRBJ2-1,TRBV5-4,TRBD2,NA,CASSPQGLELREQFF,TGTGCCAGCAGCCCGCAGGGACTAGAATTACGGGAGCAGTTCTTC
TRBJ1-2,TRBV18,NA,few,CASSPASGRDYGYTF,TGTGCCAGCTCACCAGCGTCAGGGAGGGACTATGGCTACACCTTC
TRBJ1-6,TRBV5-1,NA,NA,CASSFLESYNSPLHF,TGCGCCAGCAGCTTCCTTGAGTCCTATAATTCACCCCTCCACTTT
TRBJ2-7,TRBV4-2,NA,NA,CASSHAGTSTYEQYF,TGTGCCAGCAGCCACGCCGGGACTTCAACCTACGAGCAGTACTTC
TRBJ2-1,TRBV5-1,TRBD1,NA,CASSLGQQGAGYEQFF,TGCGCCAGCAGCTTGGGCCAGCAGGGGGCGGGCTATGAGCAGTTCTTC
TRBJ2-7,TRBV11-3,TRBD2,NA,CASHLTSGPSYEQYF,TGTGCCAGCCACCTCACTAGCGGACCTTCCTACGAGCAGTACTTC
TRBJ1-4,TRBV5-1,NA,NA,CASKLAGLFNEKLFF,TGCGCCAGCAAGTTGGCGGGGCTATTTAATGAAAAACTGTTTTTT
TRBJ2-2,TRBV5-1,TRBD2,NA,CASSFTSGSTGELFF,TGCGCCAGCAGCTTTACTAGCGGGAGTACCGGGGAGCTGTTTTTT
TRBJ1-6,TRBV10-3,TRBD1,NA,CAIGAGTGGEGALHF,TGTGCCATCGGAGCCGGGACAGGCGGCGAGGGAGCCCTCCACTTT
TRBJ1-5,TRBV6-1,NA,NA,CASSEGGGRQPQHF,TGTGCCAGCAGTGAGGGAGGAGGCCGGCAGCCCCAGCATTTT
TRBJ1-1,TRBV18,NA,NA,CASSPSSRGNTEAFF,TGTGCCAGCTCACCATCGTCCAGGGGGAACACTGAAGCTTTCTTT
TRBJ1-4,TRBV6-5,NA,NA,CASSFSQGTNEKLFF,TGTGCCAGCAGTTTTTCACAGGGTACTAATGAAAAACTGTTTTTT
TRBJ1-4,TRBV25-1,TRBD1,NA,CASSEDRGNEKLFF,TGTGCCAGCAGTGAGGACAGGGGGAACGAAAAACTGTTTTTT
TRBJ2-5,TRBV6-1,TRBD2,NA,CASSEGLTSGNRETQYF,TGTGCCAGCAGTGAAGGTCTGACTAGCGGGAACCGAGAGACCCAGTACTTC
TRBJ2-7,TRBV27,NA,NA,CASSLLGTLGGEQYF,TGTGCCAGCAGTTTATTAGGCACTCTAGGAGGGGAGCAGTACTTC
TRBJ2-3,TRBV7-7,TRBD1,NA,CASSSGQDPTDTQYF,TGTGCCAGCAGCTCCGGACAGGACCCCACAGATACGCAGTATTTT